This entry concerns a single TCR beta chain. Its antigen is unknown. Viral peptide pools were used in the ViraFEST assay to expand antigen-specific CD4+ T cells, and sequencing came afterward. Culture lasted about 10 days before CD4+ T cell isolation. Recipients of the vaccine had no prior SARS-CoV-2 infection and negative nucleocapsid antibodies. Peptides at around 10 ug/ml and IL-2 at 9 to 10 IU/ml were added to 2 million or so PBMC per well. On days 3 and 7, fresh IL-2 medium replaced half the medium. The method was immunoSEQ multiplex PCR; TCRdb's version includes in-frame clones alone and lacks a portion of them. The profile shows about 73,000 clones, about 78% of them singletons. The trim removed 7 bases at V and 5 bases at J, leaving 7 bases unmatched. This CDR3 comprises 13 residues. Germline V gene lookup returns CDR1 MGHDK and CDR2 SYGVNS. This specimen comes from a study of vaccination effects on CD4 cells after COVID-19. As for the study in general: Participants each got two BNT162b2 or mRNA-1273 vaccine doses.

This chain connects TRBV25-1 to TRBJ2-5; the match to TRBD1 covers 7 bases. The material sequenced was CD4+ T cells from PBMCs cultured with SARS-CoV-2 spike peptides, taken before COVID-19 vaccination. The TCR comes from a human donor who received a COVID-19 vaccine. The CDR3 here is CASIQGQVETQYF. The CDR3 bases are TGTGCCAGCATCCAAGGACAGGTCGAGACCCAGTACTTC.